The T cell receptor (beta chain) described here comes from a study of cytomegalovirus exposure and HLA in healthy donors. A few counts support this clone. Its antigen is still unknown. Other DNA sequences in the sample encode the same CDR3. Study outcomes and limitations: Presence/absence analyses rested on an assumption that sequencing depth was roughly uniform across donors. Diagnosis of cytomegalovirus status made by the classifier reportedly showed high specificity and sensitivity. According to the study, roughly 160 TCR beta chains were cytomegalovirus-associated.

It was with 60 Vbeta and 13 Jbeta primers that the PCR ran. Generated by immunoSEQ multiplex PCR, the TCRdb table keeps only in-frame clones and is missing some. The repertoire has 150,000 to 200,000 clones, 70% to 85% of them found once; the top ten carry more than 1.3%. The sequencing input was PBMCs. The source of this sequence is a male donor in good health and CMV-seronegative.

DNA for the CDR3: TGTGCCAGCAGCTCCTACAGGGGCGGCACTGAAGCTTTCTTT. Amino acid sequence: CASSSYRGGTEAFF. The V call is TRBV7-2, the J call TRBJ1-1; 7 bases are a match to TRBD1. The J segment lost 4 bases and the V segment lost 4 bases, leaving 6 bases of the junction unmatched. Per the germline V gene, CDR1 is SGHTA and CDR2 is FQGNSA. The CDR3 is 14 residues long.